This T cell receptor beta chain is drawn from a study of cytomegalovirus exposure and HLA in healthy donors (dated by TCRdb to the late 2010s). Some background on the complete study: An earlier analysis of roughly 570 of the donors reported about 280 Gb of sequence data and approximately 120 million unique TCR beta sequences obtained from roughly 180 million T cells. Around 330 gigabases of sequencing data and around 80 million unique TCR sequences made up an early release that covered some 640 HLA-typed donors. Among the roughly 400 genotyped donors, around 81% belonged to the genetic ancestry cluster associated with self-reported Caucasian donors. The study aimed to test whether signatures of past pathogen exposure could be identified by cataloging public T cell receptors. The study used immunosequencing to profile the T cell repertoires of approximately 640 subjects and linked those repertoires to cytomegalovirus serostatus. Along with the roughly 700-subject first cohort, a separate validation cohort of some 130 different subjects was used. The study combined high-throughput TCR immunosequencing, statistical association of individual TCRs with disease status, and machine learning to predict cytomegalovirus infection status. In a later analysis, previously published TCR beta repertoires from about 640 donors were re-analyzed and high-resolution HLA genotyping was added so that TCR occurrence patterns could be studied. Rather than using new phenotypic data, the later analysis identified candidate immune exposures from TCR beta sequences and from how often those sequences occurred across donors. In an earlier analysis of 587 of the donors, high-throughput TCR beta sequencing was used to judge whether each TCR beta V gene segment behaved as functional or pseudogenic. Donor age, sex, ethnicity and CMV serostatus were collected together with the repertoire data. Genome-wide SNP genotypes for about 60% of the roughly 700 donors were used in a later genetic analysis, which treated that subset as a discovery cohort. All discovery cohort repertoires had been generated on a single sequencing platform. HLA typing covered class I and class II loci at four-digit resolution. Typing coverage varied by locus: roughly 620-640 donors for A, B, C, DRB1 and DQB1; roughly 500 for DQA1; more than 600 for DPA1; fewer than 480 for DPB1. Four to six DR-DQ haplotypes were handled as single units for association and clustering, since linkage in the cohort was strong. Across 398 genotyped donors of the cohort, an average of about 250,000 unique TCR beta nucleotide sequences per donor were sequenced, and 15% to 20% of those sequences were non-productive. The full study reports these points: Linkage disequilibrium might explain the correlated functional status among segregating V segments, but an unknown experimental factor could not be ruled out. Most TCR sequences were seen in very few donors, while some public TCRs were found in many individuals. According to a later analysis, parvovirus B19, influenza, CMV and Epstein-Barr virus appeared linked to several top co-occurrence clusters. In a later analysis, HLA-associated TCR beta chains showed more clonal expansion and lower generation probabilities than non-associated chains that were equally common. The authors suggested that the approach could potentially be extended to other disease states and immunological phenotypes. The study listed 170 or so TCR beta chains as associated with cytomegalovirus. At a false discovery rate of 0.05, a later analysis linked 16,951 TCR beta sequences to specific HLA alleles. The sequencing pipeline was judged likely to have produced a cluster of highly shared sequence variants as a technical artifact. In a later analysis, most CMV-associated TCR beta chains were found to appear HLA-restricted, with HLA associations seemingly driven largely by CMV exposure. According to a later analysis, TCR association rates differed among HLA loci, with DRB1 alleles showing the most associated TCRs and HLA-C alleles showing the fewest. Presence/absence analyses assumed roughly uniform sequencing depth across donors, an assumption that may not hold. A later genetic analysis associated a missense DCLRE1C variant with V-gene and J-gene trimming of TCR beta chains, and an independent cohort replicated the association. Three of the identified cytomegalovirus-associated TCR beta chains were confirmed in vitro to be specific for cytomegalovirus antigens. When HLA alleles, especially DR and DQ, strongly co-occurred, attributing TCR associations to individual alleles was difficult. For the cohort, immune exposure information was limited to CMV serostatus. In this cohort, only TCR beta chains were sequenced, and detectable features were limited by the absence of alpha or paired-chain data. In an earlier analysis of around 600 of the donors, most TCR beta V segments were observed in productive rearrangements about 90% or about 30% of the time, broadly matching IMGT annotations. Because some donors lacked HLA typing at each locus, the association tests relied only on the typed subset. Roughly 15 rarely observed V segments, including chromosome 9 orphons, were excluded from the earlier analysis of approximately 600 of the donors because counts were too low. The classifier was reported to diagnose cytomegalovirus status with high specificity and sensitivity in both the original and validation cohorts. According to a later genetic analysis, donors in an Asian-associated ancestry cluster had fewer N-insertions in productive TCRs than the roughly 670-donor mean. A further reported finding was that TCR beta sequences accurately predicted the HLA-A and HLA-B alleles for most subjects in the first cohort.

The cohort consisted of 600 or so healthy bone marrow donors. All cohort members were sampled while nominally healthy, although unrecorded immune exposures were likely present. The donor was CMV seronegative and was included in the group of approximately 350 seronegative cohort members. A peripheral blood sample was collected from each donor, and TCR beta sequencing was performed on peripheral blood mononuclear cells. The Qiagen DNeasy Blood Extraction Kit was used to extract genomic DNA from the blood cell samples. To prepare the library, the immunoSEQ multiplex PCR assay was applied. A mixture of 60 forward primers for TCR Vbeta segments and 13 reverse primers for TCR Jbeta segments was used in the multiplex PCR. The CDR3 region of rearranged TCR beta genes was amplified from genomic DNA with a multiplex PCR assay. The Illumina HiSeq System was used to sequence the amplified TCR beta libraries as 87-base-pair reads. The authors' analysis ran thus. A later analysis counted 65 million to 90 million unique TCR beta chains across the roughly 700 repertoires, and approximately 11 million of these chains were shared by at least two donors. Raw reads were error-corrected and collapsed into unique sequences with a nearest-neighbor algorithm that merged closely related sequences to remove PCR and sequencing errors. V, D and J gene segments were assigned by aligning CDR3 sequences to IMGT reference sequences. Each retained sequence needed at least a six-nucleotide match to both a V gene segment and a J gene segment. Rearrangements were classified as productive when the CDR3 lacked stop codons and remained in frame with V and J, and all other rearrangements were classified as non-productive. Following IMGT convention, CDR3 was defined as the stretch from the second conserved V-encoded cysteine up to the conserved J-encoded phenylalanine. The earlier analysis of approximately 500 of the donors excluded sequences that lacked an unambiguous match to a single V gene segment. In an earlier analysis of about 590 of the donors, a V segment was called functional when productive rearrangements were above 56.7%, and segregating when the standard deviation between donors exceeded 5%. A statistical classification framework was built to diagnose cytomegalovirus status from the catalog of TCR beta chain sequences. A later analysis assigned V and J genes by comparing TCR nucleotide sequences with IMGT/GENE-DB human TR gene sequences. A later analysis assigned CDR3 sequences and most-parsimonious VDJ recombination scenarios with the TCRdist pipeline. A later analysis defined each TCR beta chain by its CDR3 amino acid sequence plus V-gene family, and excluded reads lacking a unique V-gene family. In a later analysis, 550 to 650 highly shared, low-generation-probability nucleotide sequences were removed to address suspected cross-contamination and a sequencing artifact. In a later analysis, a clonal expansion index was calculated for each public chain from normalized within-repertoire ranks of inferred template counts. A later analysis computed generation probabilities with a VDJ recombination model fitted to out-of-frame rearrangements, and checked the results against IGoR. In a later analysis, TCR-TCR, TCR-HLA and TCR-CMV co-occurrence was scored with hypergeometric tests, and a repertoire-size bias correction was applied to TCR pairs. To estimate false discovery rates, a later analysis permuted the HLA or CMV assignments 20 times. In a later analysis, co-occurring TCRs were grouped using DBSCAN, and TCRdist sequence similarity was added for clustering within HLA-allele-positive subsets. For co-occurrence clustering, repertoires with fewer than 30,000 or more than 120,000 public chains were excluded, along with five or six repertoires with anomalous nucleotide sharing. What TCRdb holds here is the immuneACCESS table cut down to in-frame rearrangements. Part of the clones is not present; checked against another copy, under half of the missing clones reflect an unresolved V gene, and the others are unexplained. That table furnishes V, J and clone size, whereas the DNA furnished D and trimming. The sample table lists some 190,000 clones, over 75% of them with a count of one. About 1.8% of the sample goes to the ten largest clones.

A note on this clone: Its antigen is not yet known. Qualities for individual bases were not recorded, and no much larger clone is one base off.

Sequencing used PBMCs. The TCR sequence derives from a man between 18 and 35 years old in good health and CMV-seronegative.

The DNA sequence is given as TGTGCCAGCAGCACAGGACAGGGGCTCGCTGGCTACGAGCAGTACTTC. The resulting protein is CASSTGQGLAGYEQYF. This receptor chain uses TRBV9 and TRBJ2-7, and 9 junction bases match TRBD1. For CDR1 and CDR2, the germline V gene lists SGDLS and YYNGEE. Reading from cysteine to phenylalanine, the CDR3 counts 16 amino acids. The entry retains the CDR3 DNA only, 48 bases that are in frame from base 1. V has 4 bases trimmed and J has 3 bases trimmed; junction bases matching no gene number 11.